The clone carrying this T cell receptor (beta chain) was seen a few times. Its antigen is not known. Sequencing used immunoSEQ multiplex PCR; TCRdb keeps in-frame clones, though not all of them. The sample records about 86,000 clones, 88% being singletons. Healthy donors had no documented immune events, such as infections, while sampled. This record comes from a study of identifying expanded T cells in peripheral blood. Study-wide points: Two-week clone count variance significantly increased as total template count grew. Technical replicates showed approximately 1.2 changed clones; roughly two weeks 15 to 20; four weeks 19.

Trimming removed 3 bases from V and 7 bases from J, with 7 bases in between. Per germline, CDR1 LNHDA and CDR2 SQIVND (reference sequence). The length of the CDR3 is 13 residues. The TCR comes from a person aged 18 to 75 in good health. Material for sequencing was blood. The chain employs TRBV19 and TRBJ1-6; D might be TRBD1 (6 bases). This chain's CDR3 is CASSIQGNSPLHF. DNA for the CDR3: TGTGCCAGTAGTATTCAGGGGAATTCACCCCTCCACTTT.